This TCR beta chain was observed in a study of blood T cell repertoires in COVID-19. Background on the study: Sites in the United States, Italy and Spain provided acute and convalescent COVID-19 samples. The analysed material was cDNA or gDNA that came from T cells, B-cell-depleted T cells, or PBMCs.

Original analysis: Estimates of nucleated cell counts were drawn from the amplification of reference gene primers. The data were produced by immunoSEQ multiplex PCR, yet TCRdb's version contains in-frame clones alone and is incomplete. V, J and clone size reflect that table, while D and trimming were determined from the DNA. This table has 35,000 or so clones, around nine tenths appearing once. The CDR3 is made up of 10 amino acids. The junction had 4 bases not matched to a gene; V was cut back by 5 bases and J by 14 bases. The V gene's germline CDR1 is MNHEY and CDR2 SVGEGT. Only one count was recorded for this clone.

The V call is TRBV6-2 or TRBV6-3, the J call TRBJ2-5; 8 bases align to TRBD1. This clonotype was obtained from a human donor in a cohort sampled during active COVID-19. Sequenced material: peripheral blood. The CDR3 DNA is TGTGCCAGCAGTCAGGGACAGGCCTACTTC. It translates to CASSQGQAYF.